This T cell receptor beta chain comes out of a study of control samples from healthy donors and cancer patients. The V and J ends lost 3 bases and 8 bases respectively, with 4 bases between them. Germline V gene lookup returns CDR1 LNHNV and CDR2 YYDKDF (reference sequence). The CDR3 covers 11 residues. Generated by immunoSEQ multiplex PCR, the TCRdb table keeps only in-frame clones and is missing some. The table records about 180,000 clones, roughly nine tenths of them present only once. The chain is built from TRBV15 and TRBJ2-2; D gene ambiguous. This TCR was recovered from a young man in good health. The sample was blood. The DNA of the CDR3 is TGTGCCACCAGCAGTGCGGGGGAGCTGTTTTTT. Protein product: CATSSAGELFF.